This is a list of T cell receptor beta chains from one sample in a study of blood T cell repertoires in COVID-19. Produced via immunoSEQ multiplex PCR; TCRdb's table is partial and in-frame only. The sample includes around 100,000 clones, 85% seen only once; the top ten take approximately 13%. The source material was peripheral blood. The receptors here all came from a human donor in a cohort sampled during active COVID-19. The CDR3 runs from the conserved cysteine through the conserved F or W. D genes are given only for firm matches. Some rows mark clone size as missing; the rest say once, few, many or name a class of expanded clone.

-,TRBV10-3,TRBD2,TRBJ2-4,TGTGCCATCAGTGGGACTAGCGGGGGGCTGAGAAACATTCAGTACTTC,CAISGTSGGLRNIQYF
-,TRBV4-2,TRBD2,TRBJ2-5,TGTGCCAGCAGCCAAGGGAGGACTAGGAACCAAGAGACCCAGTACTTC,CASSQGRTRNQETQYF
-,TRBV3-1/TRBV3-2,-,TRBJ1-6,TGTGCCAGCAGCCAAGGGATGGGCAGAAGAGATTCACCCCTCCACTTT,CASSQGMGRRDSPLHF
-,TRBV11-3,-,TRBJ2-5,TGTGCCAGCAGCTTTGGGGCAGGGAAGGGGGAGACCCAGTACTTC,CASSFGAGKGETQYF
-,TRBV15,-,TRBJ1-1,TGTGCCACCAGCAGAGATCTGGGGCGCGCTTTGATCACTGAAGCTTTCTTT,CATSRDLGRALITEAFF
-,TRBV7-2,TRBD2,TRBJ2-1,TGTGCCAGCAGCAACCCTAGCGGGGGGGCCGTGCCCCTCAATGAGCAGTTCTTC,CASSNPSGGAVPLNEQFF
few,TRBV30,TRBD1,TRBJ1-2,TGTGCCGGGGACCCGGGACAGACCCCCTATGGCTACACCTTC,CAGDPGQTPYGYTF
-,TRBV19,-,TRBJ2-1,TGTGCCAGTAGTATGGTCCCACAGGGATACGAGCAGTTCTTC,CASSMVPQGYEQFF
-,TRBV29-1,TRBD1,TRBJ2-7,TGCAGCGTTGAAATACAGGACAGGGACTACGAGCAGTACTTC,CSVEIQDRDYEQYF
-,TRBV6-5,TRBD1,TRBJ1-2,TGTGCCAGCAGTTCAGGACAGGGGGAGCGTTATGGCTACACCTTC,CASSSGQGERYGYTF
-,TRBV30,-,TRBJ2-1,TGTGCCTGCGCCCCGGGAGTCATTTACAATGAGCAGTTCTTC,CACAPGVIYNEQFF
-,TRBV6-5,-,TRBJ1-5,TGTGCCAGCAGCCCCGGGGGGGGCTTGCAGCCCCAGCATTTT,CASSPGGGLQPQHF
-,TRBV25-1,TRBD1,TRBJ2-1,TGTGCCAGCAGTAAGGTCCGGGACAGGGGGTTCTACAATGAGCAGTTCTTC,CASSKVRDRGFYNEQFF
-,TRBV11-2,-,TRBJ2-7,TGTGCCAGCAGCTTAGTTGGGCAAAGATCCTACGAGCAGTACTTC,CASSLVGQRSYEQYF
few,TRBV28,-,TRBJ1-5,TGTGCCAGCACCGGGGTGTTTCAGCCCCAGCATTTT,CASTGVFQPQHF
-,TRBV3-1/TRBV3-2,-,TRBJ1-3,TGTGCCAGCAGCCAAGAGCGACTGAACTCTGGAAACACCATATATTTT,CASSQERLNSGNTIYF
-,TRBV2,-,TRBJ1-3,TGTGCCAGTGAACCGACAGGCGGAAACACCATATATTTT,CASEPTGGNTIYF
-,TRBV15,-,TRBJ1-2,TGTGCCACCAGCAGAGGGGAGCGTGGCTATGGCTACACCTTC,CATSRGERGYGYTF
few,TRBV6-6,TRBD1,TRBJ2-5,TGTGCCAGCAGTCTTAGCAGTACAGGGGAGCTGCAGACCCAGTACTTC,CASSLSSTGELQTQYF
-,TRBV5-1,-,TRBJ1-1,TGCGCCAGCAGTTCGGGTCACATGGGGGGCACTGAAGCTTTCTTT,CASSSGHMGGTEAFF
-,TRBV28,TRBD1,TRBJ2-1,TGTGCCAGCAGTCCCTCCGGACAGGGACCCTACAATGAGCAGTTCTTC,CASSPSGQGPYNEQFF
-,TRBV29-1,TRBD1,TRBJ1-1,TGCAGTGGAAGGACAGGACTGAACACTGAAGCTTTCTTT,CSGRTGLNTEAFF
-,TRBV30,-,TRBJ2-7,TGTGCCTGGAGTGTACAGACAGGTGGTAACGAGCAGTACTTC,CAWSVQTGGNEQYF
once,TRBV6-2/TRBV6-3,-,TRBJ1-5,TGTGCCAGCAGCGACCCCAGGGGTACCCAGCCCCAGCATTTT,CASSDPRGTQPQHF
-,TRBV7-9,TRBD1,TRBJ2-1,TGTGCCAGCAGCCGCGGGACAGGGGTACCCAATGAGCAGTTCTTC,CASSRGTGVPNEQFF
once,TRBV20-1,-,TRBJ1-6,TGCAGTGCTAGTTCAAATTCACCCCTCCACTTT,CSASSNSPLHF
few,TRBV19,TRBD1,TRBJ1-5,TGTGCCAGTAGTACCCACCGACAGGGCGGCAATCAGCCCCAGCATTTT,CASSTHRQGGNQPQHF
-,TRBV11-2,TRBD1,TRBJ1-2,TGTGCCAGCAGCCCCAGACAGGGAGCGAATGGCTACACCTTC,CASSPRQGANGYTF
-,TRBV25-1,TRBD1,TRBJ1-2,TGTGCCAGCAAGTTTGAGACAGGGAATAACTATGGCTACACCTTC,CASKFETGNNYGYTF